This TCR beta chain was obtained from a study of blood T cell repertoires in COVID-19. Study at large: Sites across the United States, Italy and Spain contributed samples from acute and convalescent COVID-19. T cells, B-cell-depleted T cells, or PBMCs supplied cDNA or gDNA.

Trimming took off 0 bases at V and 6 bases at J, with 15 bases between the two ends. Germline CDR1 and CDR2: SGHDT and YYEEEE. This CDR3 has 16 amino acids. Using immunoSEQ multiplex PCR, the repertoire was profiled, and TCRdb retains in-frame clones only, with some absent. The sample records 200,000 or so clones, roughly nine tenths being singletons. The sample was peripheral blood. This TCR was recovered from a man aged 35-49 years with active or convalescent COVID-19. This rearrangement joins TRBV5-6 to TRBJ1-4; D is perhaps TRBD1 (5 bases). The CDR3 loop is CASSLVGQGVDEKLFF. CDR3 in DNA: TGTGCCAGCAGCTTGGTAGGGCAGGGTGTGGATGAAAAACTGTTTTTT.